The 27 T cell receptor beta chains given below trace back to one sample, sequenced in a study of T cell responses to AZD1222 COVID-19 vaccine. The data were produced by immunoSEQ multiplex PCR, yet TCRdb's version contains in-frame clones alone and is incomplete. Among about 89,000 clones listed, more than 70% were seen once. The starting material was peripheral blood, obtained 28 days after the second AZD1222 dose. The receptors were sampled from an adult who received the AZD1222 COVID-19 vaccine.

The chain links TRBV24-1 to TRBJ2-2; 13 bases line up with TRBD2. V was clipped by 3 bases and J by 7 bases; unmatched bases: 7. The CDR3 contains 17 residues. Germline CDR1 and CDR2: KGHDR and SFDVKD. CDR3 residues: CATSDRTSGRTYGELFF. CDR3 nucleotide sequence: TGTGCCACCAGTGATAGGACTAGCGGGAGAACTTACGGGGAGCTGTTTTTT.

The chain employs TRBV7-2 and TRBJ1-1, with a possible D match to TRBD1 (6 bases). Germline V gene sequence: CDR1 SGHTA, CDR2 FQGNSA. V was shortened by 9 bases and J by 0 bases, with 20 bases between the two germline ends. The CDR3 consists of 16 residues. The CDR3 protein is CARRGTRGSLNTEAFF. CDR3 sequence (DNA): TGTGCCAGGAGGGGGACAAGGGGGAGCTTGAACACTGAAGCTTTCTTT.

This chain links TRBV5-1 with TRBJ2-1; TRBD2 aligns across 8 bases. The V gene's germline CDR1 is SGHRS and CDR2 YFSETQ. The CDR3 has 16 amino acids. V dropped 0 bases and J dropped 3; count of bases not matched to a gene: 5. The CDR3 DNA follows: TGCGCCAGCAGCTTGGAGGCTAGCGGGCGCTACAATGAGCAGTTCTTC. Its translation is CASSLEASGRYNEQFF.

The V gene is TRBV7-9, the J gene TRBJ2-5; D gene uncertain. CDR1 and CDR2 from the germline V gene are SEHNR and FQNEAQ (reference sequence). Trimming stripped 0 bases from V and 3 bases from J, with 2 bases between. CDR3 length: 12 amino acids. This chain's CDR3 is CASSLAEETQYF. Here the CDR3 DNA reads TGTGCCAGCAGCTTAGCGGAAGAGACCCAGTACTTC.

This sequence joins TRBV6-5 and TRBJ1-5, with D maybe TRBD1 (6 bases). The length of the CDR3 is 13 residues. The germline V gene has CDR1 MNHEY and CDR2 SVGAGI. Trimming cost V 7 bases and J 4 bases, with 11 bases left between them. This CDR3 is CASITDRNQPQHF. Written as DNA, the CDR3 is TGTGCCAGCATCACGGACAGAAATCAGCCCCAGCATTTT.

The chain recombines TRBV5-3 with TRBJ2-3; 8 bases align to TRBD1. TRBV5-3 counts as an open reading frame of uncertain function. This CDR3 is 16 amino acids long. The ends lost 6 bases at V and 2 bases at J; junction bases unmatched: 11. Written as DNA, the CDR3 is TGTGCCAGAACCGACCGACAGGGGCATCACACAGATACGCAGTATTTT. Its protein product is CARTDRQGHHTDTQYF.

The CDR3 loop is CASSPGFPDTQYF. The CDR3 DNA sequence: TGTGCCAGCTCACCAGGGTTTCCAGATACGCAGTATTTT. V gene TRBV18 combines with J gene TRBJ2-3, with D uncertain. The V gene lost 2 bases and the J gene lost 4 bases, with 7 bases spanning the gap. Germline CDR1 reads KGHSH; CDR2 reads LQKENI. The CDR3 consists of 13 residues. Complete variable domain (other parts from reference TRBV18 and TRBJ2-3): NAGVMQNPRHLVRRRGQEARLRCSPMKGHSHVYWYRQLPEEGLKFMVYLQKENIIDESGMPKERFSAEFPKEGPSILRIQQVVRGDSAAYFCASSPGFPDTQYFGPGTRLTVL.

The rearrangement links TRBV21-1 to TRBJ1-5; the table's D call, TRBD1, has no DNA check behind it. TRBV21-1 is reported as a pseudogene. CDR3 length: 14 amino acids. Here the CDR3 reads CASSKGQGGKPQHF. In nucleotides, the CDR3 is TGTGCCAGCAGCAAAGGACAGGGTGGGAAGCCCCAGCATTTT.

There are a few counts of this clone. This CDR3 is CASCGTGTGELFF. The CDR3 DNA follows: TGTGCCAGCTGCGGGACGGGCACCGGGGAGCTGTTTTTT. V and J are TRBV19 and TRBJ2-2; maybe TRBD2 (6 bases). The CDR3 runs 13 residues. Per germline, CDR1 LNHDA and CDR2 SQIVND (reference sequence). V gave up 9 bases and J gave up 4 bases, with 12 bases separating them.

In DNA, the CDR3 is TGTGCCAGTAGTTTAGGACAGGGCAGCTCCTACGAGCAGTACTTC. Translation gives CASSLGQGSSYEQYF. V and J are TRBV19 and TRBJ2-7, with 8 bases lining up with TRBD1. The V gene's germline CDR1 is LNHDA and CDR2 SQIVND (reference sequence). The CDR3 length is 15 residues. The trim removed 5 bases at V and 0 bases at J, leaving 6 bases unmatched.

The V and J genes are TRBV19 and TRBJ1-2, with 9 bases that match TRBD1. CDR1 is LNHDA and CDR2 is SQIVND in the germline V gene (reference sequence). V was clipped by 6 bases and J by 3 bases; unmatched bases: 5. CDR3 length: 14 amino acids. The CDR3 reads CASSQQGAHYGYTF. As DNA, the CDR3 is TGTGCCAGTAGCCAACAGGGGGCGCACTATGGCTACACCTTC.

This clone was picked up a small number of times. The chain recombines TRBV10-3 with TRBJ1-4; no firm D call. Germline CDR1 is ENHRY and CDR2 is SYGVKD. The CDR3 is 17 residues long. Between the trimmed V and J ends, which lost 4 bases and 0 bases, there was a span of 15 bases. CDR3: CAISGQAGDATNEKLFF. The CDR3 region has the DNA TGTGCCATCAGTGGTCAGGCTGGGGATGCAACTAATGAAAAACTGTTTTTT.

The CDR3 spells CASSEGSGSPLHF. CDR3 DNA: TGTGCCAGCAGTGAAGGAAGTGGCTCACCCCTCCACTTT. The J gene is TRBJ1-6, the V gene TRBV6-4; D gene uncertain. Germline V gene data show CDR1 as MRHNA and CDR2 as SNTAGT. V gave up 3 bases and J gave up 10 bases, with 10 bases separating them. The CDR3 sequence is 13 residues long.

CDR3 DNA sequence: TGTGCCAGCAGCTGGGGACAGTCGGAGTATAATGAAAAACTGTTTTTT. The encoded protein is CASSWGQSEYNEKLFF. This chain connects TRBV5-5 to TRBJ1-4, with 7 bases lining up with TRBD1. The CDR3 extends over 16 amino acids. Unmatched junction bases numbered 9, after V lost 3 bases and J lost 4 bases. Germline CDR1 is SGHKS and CDR2 is YYEKEE (reference sequence).

CDR3 region: CASSLGLSAVHEQYF. CDR3 sequence (DNA): TGTGCCAGCAGTCTGGGACTTTCAGCAGTCCACGAGCAGTACTTC. The J gene is TRBJ2-7, the V gene TRBV28; a weak D match, TRBD2 (6 bases). This CDR3 is 15 amino acids long. Germline V gene lookup returns CDR1 MDHEN and CDR2 SYDVKM. Between the trimmed V and J ends, which lost 5 bases and 5 bases, there was a span of 19 bases. The full variable domain, in which reference TRBV28 and TRBJ2-7 provide the parts outside the CDR3, is DVKVTQSSRYLVKRTGEKVFLECVQDMDHENMFWYRQDPGLGLRLIYFSYDVKMKEKGDIPEGYSVSREKKERFSLILESASTNQTSMYLCASSLGLSAVHEQYFGPGTRLTVT.

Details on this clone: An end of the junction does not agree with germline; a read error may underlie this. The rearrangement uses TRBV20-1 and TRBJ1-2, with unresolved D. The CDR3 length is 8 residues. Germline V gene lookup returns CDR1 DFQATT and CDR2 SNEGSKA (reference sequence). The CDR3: CSARAWLF. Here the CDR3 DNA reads TGCAGTGCTAGAGCCTGGCTATTC.

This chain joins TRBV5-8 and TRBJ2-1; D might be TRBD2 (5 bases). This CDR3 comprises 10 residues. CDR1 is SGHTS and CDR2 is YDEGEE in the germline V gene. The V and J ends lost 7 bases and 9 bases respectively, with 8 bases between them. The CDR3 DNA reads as TGTGCCAGCCGAGGAGGTGAGCAGTTCTTC. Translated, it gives CASRGGEQFF.

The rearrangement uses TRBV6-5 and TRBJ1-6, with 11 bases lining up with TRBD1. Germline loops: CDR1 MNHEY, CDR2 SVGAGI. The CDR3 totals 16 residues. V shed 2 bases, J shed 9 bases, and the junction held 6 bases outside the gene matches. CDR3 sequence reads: CASSYTAGTGGSPLHF. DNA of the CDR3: TGTGCCAGCAGTTACACTGCCGGGACAGGGGGTTCACCCCTCCACTTT.

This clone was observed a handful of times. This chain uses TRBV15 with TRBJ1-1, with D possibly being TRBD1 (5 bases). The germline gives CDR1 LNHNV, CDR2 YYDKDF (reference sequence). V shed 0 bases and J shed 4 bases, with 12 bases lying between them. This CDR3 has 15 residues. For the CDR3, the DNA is TGTGCCACCAGCAGAGATCCCAGGGCAAGCACTGAAGCTTTCTTT. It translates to CATSRDPRASTEAFF.

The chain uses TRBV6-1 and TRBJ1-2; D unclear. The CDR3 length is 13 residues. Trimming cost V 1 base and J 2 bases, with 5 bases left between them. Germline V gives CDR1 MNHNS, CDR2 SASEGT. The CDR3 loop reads CASSEDGNYGYTF. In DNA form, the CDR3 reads TGTGCCAGCAGTGAAGACGGAAACTATGGCTACACCTTC.

This CDR3 is CASRGQGPNQPQHF. The CDR3 nucleotides read TGTGCCAGCAGAGGACAGGGACCTAATCAGCCCCAGCATTTT. The chain recombines TRBV28 with TRBJ1-5, with 8 bases that match TRBD1. The germline CDR1 and CDR2 sequences are MDHEN and SYDVKM. V shed 6 bases and J 4 bases; nucleotides not matched to a gene: 5. The CDR3 spans 14 residues.

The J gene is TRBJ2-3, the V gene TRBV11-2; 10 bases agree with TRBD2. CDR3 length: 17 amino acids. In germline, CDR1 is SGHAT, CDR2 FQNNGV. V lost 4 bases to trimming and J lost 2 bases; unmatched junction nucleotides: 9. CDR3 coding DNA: TGTGCCAGCAGCTCGCGCCGGCTAGCGGGGGTCACAGATACGCAGTATTTT. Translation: CASSSRRLAGVTDTQYF.

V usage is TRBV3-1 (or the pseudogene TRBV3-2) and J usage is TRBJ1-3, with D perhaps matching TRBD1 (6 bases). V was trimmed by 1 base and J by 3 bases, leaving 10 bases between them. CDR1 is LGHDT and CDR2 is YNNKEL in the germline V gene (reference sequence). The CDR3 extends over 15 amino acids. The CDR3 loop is CASSQAGGSGNTIYF. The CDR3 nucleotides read TGTGCCAGCAGCCAAGCGGGGGGCAGTGGAAACACCATATATTTT.

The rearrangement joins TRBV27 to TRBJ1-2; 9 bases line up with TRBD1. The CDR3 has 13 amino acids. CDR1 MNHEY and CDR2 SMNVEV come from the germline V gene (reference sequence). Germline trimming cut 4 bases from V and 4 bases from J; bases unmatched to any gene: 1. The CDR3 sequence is CASSWDRAYGYTF. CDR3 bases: TGTGCCAGCAGTTGGGACAGGGCCTATGGCTACACCTTC.

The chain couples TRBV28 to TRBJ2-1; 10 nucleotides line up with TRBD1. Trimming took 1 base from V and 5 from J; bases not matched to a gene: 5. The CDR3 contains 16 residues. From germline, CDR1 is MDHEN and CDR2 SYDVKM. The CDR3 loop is CASSLLGTGDHNEQFF. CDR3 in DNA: TGTGCCAGCAGTTTATTGGGGACAGGGGACCACAATGAGCAGTTCTTC. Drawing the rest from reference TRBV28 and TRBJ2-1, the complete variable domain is DVKVTQSSRYLVKRTGEKVFLECVQDMDHENMFWYRQDPGLGLRLIYFSYDVKMKEKGDIPEGYSVSREKKERFSLILESASTNQTSMYLCASSLLGTGDHNEQFFGPGTRLTVL.

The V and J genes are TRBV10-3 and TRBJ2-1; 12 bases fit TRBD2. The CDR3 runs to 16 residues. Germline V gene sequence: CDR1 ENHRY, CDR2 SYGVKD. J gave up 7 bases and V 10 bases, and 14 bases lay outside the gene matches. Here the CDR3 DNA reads TGTGCCACCGGGAGCTTCACTAGCGGGGGGCCTAATGAGCAGTTCTTC. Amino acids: CATGSFTSGGPNEQFF.

CDR3 amino acids: CSVGGLNTEAFF. CDR3 nucleotides: TGCAGCGTCGGCGGCTTGAACACTGAAGCTTTCTTT. The chain recombines TRBV29-1 with TRBJ1-1; no reliable D call. The CDR3 sequence is 12 residues long. V lost 6 bases and J lost 0, with 8 bases in between. Germline V gene data show CDR1 as SQVTM and CDR2 as ANQGSEA.